This T cell receptor (beta chain) appears in the sequencing data of a study of shared clonotypes between healthy human individuals (TCRdb year 2020). Regarding the complete study: The cohort included a few men and a couple of women between 18 and 49 years of age. To estimate repertoire size and how much clonotypes are shared between individuals, the study performed deep sequencing of blood TCR repertoires from roughly five healthy adults. Between about 0.85 and 9.5 billion PBMCs per donor were obtained by leukapheresis. Different laboratories and diverse techniques were used to prepare libraries and sequence TCR repertoires, to increase sequencing depth and limit assay-specific biases. Points the paper makes about the study in general: The small number of donors limited the genetic and exposure-history diversity represented. Based on pairwise subsampling, the degree of clonotype sharing among donors was expected to be affected by sequencing depth. Sampling was restricted to blood, and TCR repertoires in tissues likely differ from the TCR repertoires found in blood.

The donors were healthy, HIV-negative adults who had no recently reported acute infections or vaccinations. Every donor was a Caucasian adult residing in Nashville, Tennessee, USA. For unsorted samples, 96 million or so PBMCs were counted, and genomic DNA was extracted using the QIAamp DNA Blood Mini kit. After blood collection by leukapheresis, PBMCs were isolated using Ficoll-Histopaque density gradient centrifugation and then cryopreserved in the vapor phase of liquid nitrogen. Using the deep immunoSEQ assay, multiplex PCR amplified TCR CDR3 regions from genomic DNA. Extracted genomic DNA from each cell subset was distributed evenly across all wells of several immunoSEQ 96-well plates, and each plate was treated as a replicate. For unsorted PBMC, about 0.3 ug genomic DNA, equal to 32,000 or so T cell genomes, was loaded into each replicate PCR. Ten immunoSEQ deep assay plates were used to sequence the unsorted PBMC genomic DNA. Purified libraries were quantified with a Qubit 3.0 fluorometer, sized on a Bioanalyzer 2100, and re-quantified with the KAPA Library Quantification kit. Every immunoSEQ 96-well plate was sequenced on a separate single-read 150-cycle Illumina NextSeq 550 flow cell. In the paper's pipeline: The immunoSEQ output contained only junctional sequences without quality scores, so filtering could not match that applied to full-length reads. To assign V/J genes and CDR3, sequences were annotated against IMGT germline references using PyIR, a Python wrapper for IgBLAST v1.9. Any read was removed if the V/J assignment was weak (E-value above 1e-6), the CDR3 was missing, or the read contained stop codons, out-of-frame junctions, or ambiguous translated residues. V3J clonotypes were defined as sequences sharing the same inferred V gene, J gene, and CDR3 amino acid sequence. Percentage overlap between repertoires was computed as shared unique clonotypes divided by the size of the smaller repertoire. RTK rarefaction, the Chao1 estimator, and Recon v2.1 estimates of unobserved clonotypes were used to assess repertoire richness. The source is immuneACCESS, and TCRdb retained only in-frame sequences with V and J called. Part of the clones is not carried over; for the studies checked, unresolved V genes explain less than half of this, and the remainder is unexplained. V and J calls and clone size are as listed in that table; D and trimming were resolved from the DNA. The sample yields about 500,000 clones; roughly 80% were counted once. About 11% of the sample is held by the ten biggest clonotypes.

The junction carries 9 bases between V and J, which are trimmed by 8 bases and 4 bases respectively. CDR1 and CDR2, looked up from the germline V gene (reference sequence), are LNHDA and SQIVND. From the cysteine through the phenylalanine, the CDR3 covers 12 amino acids. Just CDR3 DNA is preserved here, 36 bases in frame from base 1. This clone came up many times. This receptor's antigen is unknown. No base-level quality is on record; no much larger clone is a single base apart. The origin of this receptor is a woman aged 40-49 years in good health. Some clones in this sample may be carry-over from other donors' samples. The rearranged chain carries TRBV19 and TRBJ1-3; the D gene remains uncertain. The sample consisted of PBMCs. The bases read TGTGCCAGTCGAGGTCTCGGAAACACCATATATTTT. Translated, this is CASRGLGNTIYF.